This T cell receptor beta chain was recovered during a study of blood T cell repertoires in COVID-19. The CDR3 sequence is 14 residues long. Trimming removed 5 bases at V and 4 bases at J, with 14 bases between. In germline, CDR1 is MDHEN, CDR2 SYDVKM. This clone appeared a single time. Only in-frame clones appear in the TCRdb table, and some are missing; sequencing was by immunoSEQ multiplex PCR. The sample includes some 170,000 clones, over 80% of them seen just once. The J gene is TRBJ2-5, the V gene TRBV28; D is unclear. Specimen: peripheral blood. This clonotype was sampled from a woman in her seventies with acute or convalescent COVID-19. CDR3 in amino acids: CASSTPSTTETQYF. CDR3 sequence (DNA): TGTGCCAGCAGTACCCCCTCAACAACAGAGACCCAGTACTTC.